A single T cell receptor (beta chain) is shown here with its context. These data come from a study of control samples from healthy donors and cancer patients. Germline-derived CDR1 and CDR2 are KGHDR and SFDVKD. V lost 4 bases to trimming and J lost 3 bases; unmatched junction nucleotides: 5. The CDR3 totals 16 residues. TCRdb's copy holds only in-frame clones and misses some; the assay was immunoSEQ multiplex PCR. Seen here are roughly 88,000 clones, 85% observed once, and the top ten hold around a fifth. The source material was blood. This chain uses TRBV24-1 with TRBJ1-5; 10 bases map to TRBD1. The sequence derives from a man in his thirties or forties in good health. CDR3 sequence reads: CATSEAGTGVNQPQHF. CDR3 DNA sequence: TGTGCCACCAGTGAGGCCGGGACAGGGGTCAATCAGCCCCAGCATTTT.